Listed here is a single T cell receptor beta chain. Clinical histories supplied by participants themselves formed the basis of cohort assignment. These data are taken from a study of blood T cell repertoires in COVID-19. The V end lost 3 bases, the J end lost 4 bases, and 10 bases lay between the germline ends. This CDR3 is built from 14 residues. The germline CDR1 and CDR2 sequences are MNHEY and SMNVEV (reference sequence). Assay: immunoSEQ multiplex PCR; the TCRdb copy retains only in-frame clones and omits some. The table lists approximately 280,000 clones, about nine tenths of them singletons. Source material: PBMCs or T cells enriched from blood (not recorded which). The rearrangement links TRBV27 to TRBJ2-1, with D perhaps TRBD2 (5 bases). The source is a woman between 18 and 29 years old who had recovered from COVID-19. CDR3 protein: CASSFRGSYNEQFF. CDR3 coding DNA: TGTGCCAGCAGTTTCCGGGGTAGTTACAATGAGCAGTTCTTC.